The 7 T cell receptor beta chains given below trace back to one sample, sequenced in a study of shared clonotypes between healthy human individuals. Cells designated naive CD8 were CD45RO-negative and were positively selected for CCR7, with terminally differentiated effector memory CD45RA+ cells excluded. The method was immunoSEQ multiplex PCR; TCRdb's version includes in-frame clones alone and lacks a portion of them. The table lists about 2 million clones, approximately 94% of them singletons. The sample comprised naive CD8+ T cells sorted from blood. The receptors were gathered from a man between 18 and 35 years old in good health.

This clone has just a few counts. Within the sample, other DNA sequences also encode this same CDR3. This sequence joins TRBV6-5 and TRBJ2-7; the match to TRBD2 covers 10 bases. The CDR3 has 14 amino acids. Trimming cost V 2 bases and J 2 bases; bases outside gene matches: 0. CDR1 MNHEY and CDR2 SVGAGI come from the germline V gene. The CDR3 DNA reads as TGTGCCAGCAGTTACACTAGCGGGGCCTACGAGCAGTACTTC. This gives the protein CASSYTSGAYEQYF.

A single count supports this clone. At the DNA level, this CDR3 is encoded by other sequences in the same sample as well. The chain couples TRBV5-4 to TRBJ2-7; D is ambiguous. The germline V and J ends were trimmed by 4 bases and 0 bases, with 8 bases remaining between them. CDR1 is SGHNT, CDR2 YYREEE, per germline (reference sequence). This CDR3 contains 13 residues. This chain's CDR3 is CASSQRSSYEQYF. For the CDR3, the DNA is TGTGCCAGCAGCCAAAGGAGCTCCTACGAGCAGTACTTC.

The chain combines TRBV28 with TRBJ1-1; 10 bases agree with TRBD1. The CDR3 contains 15 residues. Trimming at V came to 3 bases and at J to 0 bases, leaving 1 base not matched to a gene. Germline CDR1 MDHEN, CDR2 SYDVKM. Written as DNA, the CDR3 is TGTGCCAGCAGTTTCGACAGGGGGCTGAACACTGAAGCTTTCTTT. Its protein product is CASSFDRGLNTEAFF.

V and J are TRBV13 and TRBJ2-3, with TRBD1 matching 10 bases. With 6 bases clipped from V and 0 bases from J, the junction kept 6 bases outside the gene matches. Germline values: CDR1 PRHDT, CDR2 FYEKMQ (reference sequence). The CDR3 is 16 amino acids. CDR3 sequence: CASRETGGPSTDTQYF. CDR3 nucleotides: TGTGCCAGCAGGGAGACAGGGGGCCCTAGCACAGATACGCAGTATTTT. Together with reference TRBV13 and TRBJ2-3, the CDR3 gives the full variable domain: AAGVIQSPRHLIKEKRETATLKCYPIPRHDTVYWYQQGPGQDPQFLISFYEKMQSDKGSIPDRFSAQQFSDYHSELNMSSLELGDSALYFCASRETGGPSTDTQYFGPGTRLTVL.

This clone was observed once. V is TRBV9 and J is TRBJ2-1, with D perhaps matching TRBD2 (6 bases). This CDR3 has 14 residues. Germline CDR1 is SGDLS and CDR2 is YYNGEE. V gave up 4 bases and J gave up 5 bases, with 13 bases separating them. The CDR3 DNA reads as TGTGCCAGCAGCACCGAGGGCGGGGACAATGAGCAGTTCTTC. It specifies CASSTEGGDNEQFF.

The chain links TRBV9 to TRBJ1-6, with 8 bases aligning to TRBD1. The V segment lost 4 bases and the J segment 5 bases; nucleotides outside the gene matches: 26. CDR3 length equals 22 residues. Germline V gene data show CDR1 as SGDLS and CDR2 as YYNGEE. CDR3 residues: CASSPGQGSRNVQTAHNSPLHF. The CDR3 nucleotides read TGTGCCAGCAGCCCCGGACAGGGTTCTAGAAACGTCCAGACAGCGCATAATTCACCCCTCCACTTT.

The rearrangement joins TRBV11-2 to TRBJ2-3; D is possibly TRBD1 or TRBD2 (5 bases each). The CDR3 is made up of 15 amino acids. CDR1 is SGHAT and CDR2 is FQNNGV in the germline V gene. The ends were cut back, 2 bases at V and 2 bases at J, with 11 bases in the middle. CDR3 protein: CASSLQGDLTDTQYF. CDR3 in DNA: TGTGCCAGCAGCTTACAGGGAGACCTCACAGATACGCAGTATTTT.